The TCR beta chain under discussion was sequenced for a study of CXCR3-negative and CXCR3-positive naive CD8 T cells. Germline V gene lookup returns CDR1 SEHNR and CDR2 FQNEAQ (reference sequence). The CDR3 length is 14 residues. Carrying UMI labels, the TRB cDNA libraries were prepared through 5' RACE. TCRdb re-called the 5' RACE reads and catalogs CDR3 proteins one per entry, DNA excluded. In all, the sample yields more than 45,000 distinct CDR3 sequences. This sequence joins TRBV7-9 and TRBJ1-2; the TCRdb call, TRBD1, lacks DNA for checking. Sequences were obtained from naive CXCR3- CD8+ T cells from blood. Subset described: CD45RO-CCR7+CD27+CD95- naive CD8+ T cells lacking CXCR3 (TNR3-). The sequence was collected from a human donor in good health. Some clones in this sample may be carry-over from other donors' samples. The chain's CDR3 is CASSSTDRFYGYAF.